Listed below are T cell receptor beta chains from one sample, sequenced in a study of memory CD4+ T cells and cytomegalovirus serostatus. Generated by immunoSEQ multiplex PCR, the TCRdb table keeps only in-frame clones and is missing some. This table holds roughly 84,000 clones, roughly 80% found once. The sample comprised memory CD4+ T cells from blood. The receptors stem from an adult in good health and CMV-seronegative. CDR3s include the opening cysteine and the closing phenylalanine or tryptophan. D genes are given only for firm matches. A row's size may be missing; if present it is once, few, many or a size class.

len | d_gene | j_gene | abundance | v_gene | CDR3aa | CDR3nt
16 | . | TRBJ1-1 | . | TRBV19 | CASSSLWRGKYAEAFF | TGTGCCAGTAGTAGCCTCTGGAGGGGGAAGTATGCTGAAGCTTTCTTT
14 | . | TRBJ2-3 | . | TRBV9 | CASSVVGFTDTQYF | TGTGCCAGCAGCGTAGTAGGATTCACAGATACGCAGTATTTT
17 | . | TRBJ2-1 | . | TRBV27 | CASSLPKTAGRFHEQFF | TGTGCCAGCAGTTTGCCGAAGACGGCAGGGAGGTTCCATGAGCAGTTCTTC
15 | . | TRBJ2-3 | once | TRBV14 | CASSLQGTYTDTQYF | TGTGCCAGCAGCCTCCAGGGCACCTACACAGATACGCAGTATTTT
11 | TRBD1 | TRBJ2-7 | . | TRBV20-1 | CSGQGVSEQYF | TGCAGTGGACAGGGTGTGAGCGAGCAGTACTTC
13 | . | TRBJ2-5 | . | TRBV29-1 | CSVKMRAKETQYF | TGCAGCGTTAAAATGAGGGCTAAAGAGACCCAGTACTTC
13 | . | TRBJ2-5 | . | TRBV11-2 | CASSPGHGETQYF | TGTGCCAGCAGCCCGGGACACGGAGAGACCCAGTACTTC
18 | . | TRBJ1-1 | . | TRBV10-3 | CAISDHFIGTVGNTEAFF | TGTGCCATCAGTGACCACTTCATAGGGACGGTCGGGAACACTGAAGCTTTCTTT
12 | . | TRBJ1-1 | . | TRBV30 | CAWSVRETEAFF | TGTGCCTGGAGTGTACGTGAAACTGAAGCTTTCTTT
14 | . | TRBJ2-4 | few | TRBV2 | CASSEVLLSNIQYF | TGTGCCAGCAGTGAAGTATTATTGTCCAACATTCAGTACTTC
14 | TRBD1 | TRBJ1-3 | . | TRBV2 | CASSRGQEGNTIYF | TGTGCCAGCAGTAGGGGGCAGGAAGGAAACACCATATATTTT
17 | TRBD1 | TRBJ2-3 | few | TRBV2 | CASRIGTGGASADTQYF | TGTGCCAGCAGAATTGGGACAGGGGGCGCGAGTGCAGATACGCAGTATTTT
15 | . | TRBJ2-7 | . | TRBV6-1 | CASSEVARGTYEQYF | TGTGCCAGCAGTGAAGTGGCGCGGGGAACCTACGAGCAGTACTTC
17 | TRBD1 | TRBJ1-2 | . | TRBV5-6 | CASSRGPLGQPPGGYTF | TGTGCCAGCAGCAGGGGGCCCCTGGGACAGCCACCTGGTGGCTACACCTTC
17 | . | TRBJ1-4 | . | TRBV21-1 | CASSTKKTGTGDEKLFF | TGTGCCAGCAGCACAAAAAAAACCGGGACAGGGGATGAAAAACTGTTTTTT
13 | . | TRBJ1-5 | . | TRBV6-1 | CASRVGSHQPQHF | TGTGCCAGCAGGGTAGGCAGTCATCAGCCCCAGCATTTT
16 | TRBD2 | TRBJ2-1 | . | TRBV5-4 | CASRAGGLSYGNEQFF | TGTGCCAGCAGGGCGGGAGGGTTAAGTTACGGCAATGAGCAGTTCTTC
14 | TRBD1 | TRBJ1-2 | . | TRBV2 | CASSEQGQNYGYTF | TGTGCCAGCAGCGAACAGGGACAGAACTATGGCTACACCTTC
16 | . | TRBJ1-2 | . | TRBV4-2 | CASSQEALRANYGYTF | TGTGCCAGCAGCCAAGAAGCCCTAAGAGCTAACTATGGCTACACCTTC
15 | . | TRBJ1-1 | . | TRBV5-1 | CASSFRPTAGAEAFF | TGCGCCAGCAGCTTCCGTCCGACGGCGGGGGCTGAAGCTTTCTTT
16 | TRBD2 | TRBJ2-5 | . | TRBV5-1 | CASSASGGAFQETQYF | TGCGCCAGCAGCGCGAGCGGGGGGGCCTTCCAAGAGACCCAGTACTTC
13 | . | TRBJ2-5 | . | TRBV6-6 | CASSSNLRETQYF | TGTGCCAGCAGTTCTAACCTGCGGGAGACCCAGTACTTC
20 | TRBD1 | TRBJ1-5 | once | TRBV19 | CASSKHTGTGGYYSNQPQHF | TGTGCCAGTAGTAAACATACCGGGACAGGGGGCTACTATAGCAATCAGCCCCAGCATTTT
16 | . | TRBJ1-6 | . | TRBV4-3 | CASSRRQSNNNSPLHF | TGCGCCAGCAGCCGTCGACAGAGTAATAATAATTCACCCCTCCACTTT
17 | . | TRBJ2-5 | . | TRBV7-2 | CASVRRGGRGVQETQYF | TGTGCCAGCGTACGGCGGGGTGGCCGTGGAGTCCAAGAGACCCAGTACTTC
15 | . | TRBJ1-1 | . | TRBV27 | CASSPGTPTNTEAFF | TGTGCCAGCAGTCCTGGGACACCAACAAACACTGAAGCTTTCTTT
18 | TRBD2 | TRBJ2-2 | . | TRBV7-3 | CASSFTRTSGGTTGELFF | TGTGCCAGCAGCTTCACTCGGACTAGCGGGGGGACCACCGGGGAGCTGTTTTTT
18 | . | TRBJ1-5 | few | TRBV18 | CASSPPGNNPYSNQPQHF | TGTGCCAGCTCACCACCGGGGAACAACCCATATAGCAATCAGCCCCAGCATTTT
13 | TRBD2 | TRBJ2-2 | . | TRBV28 | CASSRQRGGELFF | TGTGCCAGCAGCCGCCAGCGGGGGGGGGAGCTGTTTTTT
12 | . | TRBJ1-2 | once | TRBV30 | CAWSYRAYGYTF | TGTGCCTGGAGTTACAGGGCCTATGGCTACACCTTC
15 | TRBD1 | TRBJ2-7 | . | TRBV7-2 | CASSPTGQGVGEQYF | TGTGCCAGCAGCCCAACGGGCCAGGGGGTGGGGGAGCAGTACTTC
15 | TRBD1 | TRBJ2-5 | . | TRBV28 | CASSSTTGLRETQYF | TGTGCCAGCAGTTCAACGACAGGGCTAAGGGAGACCCAGTACTTC
11 | . | TRBJ1-1 | . | TRBV6-1 | CASARVTEAFF | TGTGCCAGCGCTCGGGTTACTGAAGCTTTCTTT
13 | . | TRBJ2-3 | . | TRBV7-2 | CASSRDASDTQYF | TGTGCCAGCAGCCGGGACGCCTCAGATACGCAGTATTTT
12 | TRBD1 | TRBJ1-1 | . | TRBV11-3 | CASSFRGQRAFF | TGTGCCAGCAGCTTCCGGGGACAGCGAGCTTTCTTT
17 | . | TRBJ1-2 | . | TRBV6-1 | CASSGVGTGFSGYGYTF | TGTGCCAGCAGTGGAGTGGGGACTGGGTTTTCGGGCTATGGCTACACCTTC
15 | . | TRBJ2-2 | . | TRBV5-1 | CASSLAAQNTGELFF | TGCGCCAGCAGCTTGGCAGCACAGAACACCGGGGAGCTGTTTTTT